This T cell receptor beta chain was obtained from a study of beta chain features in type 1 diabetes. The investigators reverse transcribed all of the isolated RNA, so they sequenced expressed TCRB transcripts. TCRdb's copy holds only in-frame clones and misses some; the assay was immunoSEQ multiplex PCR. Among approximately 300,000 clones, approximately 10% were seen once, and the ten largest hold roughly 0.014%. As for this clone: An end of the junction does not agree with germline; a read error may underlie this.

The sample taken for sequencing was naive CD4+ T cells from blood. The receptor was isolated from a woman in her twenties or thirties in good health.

The CDR3 sequence is CASSLADSAEQLF. The CDR3 DNA is TGTGCCAGCAGCTTGGCCGACAGTGCCGAGCAGCTCTTC. The rearrangement links TRBV5-4 to TRBJ2-1; perhaps TRBD1 as D (5 bases). The CDR3 has 13 residues. The germline V gene has CDR1 SGHNT and CDR2 YYREEE (reference sequence).